Below, one TCR beta chain is given with its context. This sample is drawn from a study of blood T cell repertoires in COVID-19. Using immunoSEQ multiplex PCR, the repertoire was profiled, and TCRdb retains in-frame clones only, with some absent. This table holds about 190,000 clones, 65% to 85% found once. Material: PBMCs or T cells enriched from blood (not recorded which). This TCR was sampled from a woman aged 25-40 years who had been exposed to COVID-19.

The CDR3 loop reads CASSQGQGFELFF. The CDR3 DNA reads as TGCGCCAGCAGCCAGGGACAGGGGTTCGAGCTGTTTTTT. The V call is TRBV4-3, the J call TRBJ2-2; 10 nucleotides match TRBD1. With 3 bases clipped from V and 11 bases from J, the junction kept 3 bases outside the gene matches. This CDR3 has 13 residues. CDR1 and CDR2 from the germline V gene are LGHNA and YSLEER.